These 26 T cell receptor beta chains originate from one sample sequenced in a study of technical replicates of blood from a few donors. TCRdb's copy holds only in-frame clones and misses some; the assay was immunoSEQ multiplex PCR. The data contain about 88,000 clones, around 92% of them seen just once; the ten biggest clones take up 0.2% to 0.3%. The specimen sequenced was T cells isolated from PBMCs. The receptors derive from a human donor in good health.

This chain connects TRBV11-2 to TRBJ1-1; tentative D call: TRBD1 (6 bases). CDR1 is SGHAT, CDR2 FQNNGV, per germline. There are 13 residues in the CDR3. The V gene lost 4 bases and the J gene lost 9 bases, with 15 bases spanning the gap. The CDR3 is CASSSTGVSKAFF. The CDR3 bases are TGTGCCAGCAGCTCGACAGGAGTCTCCAAAGCTTTCTTT.

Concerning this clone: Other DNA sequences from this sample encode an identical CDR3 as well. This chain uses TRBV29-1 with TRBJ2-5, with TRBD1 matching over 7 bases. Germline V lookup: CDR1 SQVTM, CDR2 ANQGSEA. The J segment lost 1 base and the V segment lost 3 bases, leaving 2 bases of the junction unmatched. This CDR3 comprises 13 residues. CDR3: CSVDRDSQETQYF. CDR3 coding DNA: TGCAGCGTTGACCGGGACAGCCAAGAGACCCAGTACTTC.

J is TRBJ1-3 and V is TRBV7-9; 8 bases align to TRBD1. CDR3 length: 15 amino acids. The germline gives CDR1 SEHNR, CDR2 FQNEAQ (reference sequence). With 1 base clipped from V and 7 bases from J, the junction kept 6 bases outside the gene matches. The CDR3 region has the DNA TGTGCCAGCAGCTTAGACGGACAGGGAAGGAACACCATATATTTT. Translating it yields CASSLDGQGRNTIYF.

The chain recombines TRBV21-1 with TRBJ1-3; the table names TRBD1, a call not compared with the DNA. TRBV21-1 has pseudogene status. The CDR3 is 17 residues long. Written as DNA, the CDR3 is TGTGCCAGCAGCCCAAAGACCCACAGGGGCTCAGGAAACACCATATATTTT. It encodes CASSPKTHRGSGNTIYF.

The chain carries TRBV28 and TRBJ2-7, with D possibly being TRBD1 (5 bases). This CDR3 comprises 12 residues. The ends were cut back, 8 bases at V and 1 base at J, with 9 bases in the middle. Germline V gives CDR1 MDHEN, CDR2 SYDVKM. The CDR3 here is CASLRGSYEQYF. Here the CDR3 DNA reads TGTGCCAGCCTTAGGGGTTCCTACGAGCAGTACTTC.

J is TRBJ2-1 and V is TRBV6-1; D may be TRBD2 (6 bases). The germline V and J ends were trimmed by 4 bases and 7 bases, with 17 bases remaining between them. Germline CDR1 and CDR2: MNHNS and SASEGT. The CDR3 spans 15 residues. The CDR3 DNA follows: TGTGCCAGCAGTGCGCGCCGACTAGAAAGGAATGAGCAGTTCTTC. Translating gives CASSARRLERNEQFF.

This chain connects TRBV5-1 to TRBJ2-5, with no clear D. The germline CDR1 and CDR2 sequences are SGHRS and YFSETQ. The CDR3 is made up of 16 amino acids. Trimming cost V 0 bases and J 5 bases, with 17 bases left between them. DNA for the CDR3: TGCGCCAGCAGCTTGGTGCGTCCCTCCTTCGGGGAGACCCAGTACTTC. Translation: CASSLVRPSFGETQYF.

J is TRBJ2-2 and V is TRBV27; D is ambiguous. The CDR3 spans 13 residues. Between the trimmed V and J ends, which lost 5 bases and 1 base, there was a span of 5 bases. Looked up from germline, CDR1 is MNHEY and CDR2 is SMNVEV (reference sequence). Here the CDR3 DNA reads TGTGCCAGCAGTCCAGGGAACACCGGGGAGCTGTTTTTT. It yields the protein CASSPGNTGELFF.

The CDR3 loop is CASSGRTSGQETQYF. The CDR3 DNA reads TGCGCCAGCAGCGGGAGGACTAGCGGACAAGAGACCCAGTACTTC. The V and J genes are TRBV5-1 and TRBJ2-5; 10 nucleotides line up with TRBD2. The germline CDR1 and CDR2 sequences are SGHRS and YFSETQ. With V trimmed by 4 bases and J by 2 bases, 5 bases remained unmatched. The CDR3 consists of 15 residues.

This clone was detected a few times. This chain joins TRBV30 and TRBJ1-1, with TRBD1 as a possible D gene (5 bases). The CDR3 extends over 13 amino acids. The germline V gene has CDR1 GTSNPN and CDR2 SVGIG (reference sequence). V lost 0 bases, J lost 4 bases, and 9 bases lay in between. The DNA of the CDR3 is TGTGCCTGGAGTGTACAGGAGGGCACTGAAGCTTTCTTT. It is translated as CAWSVQEGTEAFF.

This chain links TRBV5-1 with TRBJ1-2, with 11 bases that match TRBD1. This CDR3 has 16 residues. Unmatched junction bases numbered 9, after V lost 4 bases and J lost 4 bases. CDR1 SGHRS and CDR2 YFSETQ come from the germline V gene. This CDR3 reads CASSPPGTGGSYGYTF. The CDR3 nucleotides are TGCGCCAGCAGCCCCCCCGGGACAGGGGGTAGCTATGGCTACACCTTC. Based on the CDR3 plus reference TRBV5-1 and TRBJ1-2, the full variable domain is KAGVTQTPRYLIKTRGQQVTLSCSPISGHRSVSWYQQTPGQGLQFLFEYFSETQRNKGNFPGRFSGRQFSNSRSEMNVSTLELGDSALYLCASSPPGTGGSYGYTFGSGTRLTVV.

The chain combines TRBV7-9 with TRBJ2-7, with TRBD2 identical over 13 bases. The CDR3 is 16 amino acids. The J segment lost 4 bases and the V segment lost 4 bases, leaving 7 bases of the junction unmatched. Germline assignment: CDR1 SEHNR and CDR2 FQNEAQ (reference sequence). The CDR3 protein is CASSSWTSGGPYEQYF. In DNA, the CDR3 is TGTGCCAGCAGCTCCTGGACTAGCGGGGGACCGTACGAGCAGTACTTC.

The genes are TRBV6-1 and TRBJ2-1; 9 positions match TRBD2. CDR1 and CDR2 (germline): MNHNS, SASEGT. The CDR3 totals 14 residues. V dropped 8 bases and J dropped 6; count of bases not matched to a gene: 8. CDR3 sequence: CASSYSGGLNEQFF. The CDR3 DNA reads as TGTGCCAGCTCTTATAGCGGGGGCCTCAATGAGCAGTTCTTC.

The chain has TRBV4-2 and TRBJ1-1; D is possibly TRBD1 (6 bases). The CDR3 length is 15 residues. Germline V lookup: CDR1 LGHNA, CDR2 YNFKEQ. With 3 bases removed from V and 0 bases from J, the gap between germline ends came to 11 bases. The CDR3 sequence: CASSHPGQMNTEAFF. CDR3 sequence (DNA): TGTGCCAGCAGCCACCCCGGACAGATGAACACTGAAGCTTTCTTT.

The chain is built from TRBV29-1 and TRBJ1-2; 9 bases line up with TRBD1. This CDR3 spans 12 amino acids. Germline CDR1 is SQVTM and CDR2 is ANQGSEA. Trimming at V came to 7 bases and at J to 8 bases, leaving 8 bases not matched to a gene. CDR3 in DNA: TGCAGCGCCAGACCGGACAGGGGCGGCTACACCTTC. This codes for CSARPDRGGYTF.

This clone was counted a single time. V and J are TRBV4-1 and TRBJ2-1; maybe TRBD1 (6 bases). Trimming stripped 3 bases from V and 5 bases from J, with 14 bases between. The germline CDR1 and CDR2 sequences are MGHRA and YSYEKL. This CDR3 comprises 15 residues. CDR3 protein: CASSQSQGLDNEQFF. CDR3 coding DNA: TGCGCCAGCAGCCAGTCTCAGGGGCTCGACAATGAGCAGTTCTTC.

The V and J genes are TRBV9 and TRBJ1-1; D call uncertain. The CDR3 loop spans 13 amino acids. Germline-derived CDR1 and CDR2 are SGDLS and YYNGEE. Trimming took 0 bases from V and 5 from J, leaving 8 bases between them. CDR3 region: CASSVGGRTEAFF. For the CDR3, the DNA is TGTGCCAGCAGCGTAGGAGGAAGGACTGAAGCTTTCTTT.

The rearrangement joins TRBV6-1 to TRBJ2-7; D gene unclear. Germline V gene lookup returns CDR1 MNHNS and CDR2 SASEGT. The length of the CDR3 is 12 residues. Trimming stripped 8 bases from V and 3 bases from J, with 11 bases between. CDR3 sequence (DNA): TGTGCCAGCGCGGATGCTTACTACGAGCAGTACTTC. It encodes CASADAYYEQYF.

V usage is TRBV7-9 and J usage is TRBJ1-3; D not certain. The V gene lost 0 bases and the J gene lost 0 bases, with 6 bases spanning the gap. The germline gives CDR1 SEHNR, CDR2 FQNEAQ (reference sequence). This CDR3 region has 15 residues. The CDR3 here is CASSLAASSGNTIYF. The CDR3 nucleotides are TGTGCCAGCAGCTTAGCCGCCAGCTCTGGAAACACCATATATTTT.

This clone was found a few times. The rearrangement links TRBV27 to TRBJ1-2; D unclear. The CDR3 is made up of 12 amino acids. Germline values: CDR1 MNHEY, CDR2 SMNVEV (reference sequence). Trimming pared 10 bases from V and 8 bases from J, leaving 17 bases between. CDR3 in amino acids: CATSEGGRGYTF. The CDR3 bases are TGTGCCACCTCAGAGGGAGGTCGGGGCTACACCTTC.

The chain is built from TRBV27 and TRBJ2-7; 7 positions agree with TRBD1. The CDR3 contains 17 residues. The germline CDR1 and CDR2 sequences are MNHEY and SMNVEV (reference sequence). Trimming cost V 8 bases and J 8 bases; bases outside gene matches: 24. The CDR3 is CASLPPGTVNLSGKQYF. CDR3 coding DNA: TGTGCCAGCCTCCCACCCGGGACAGTTAATTTATCGGGAAAGCAGTACTTC.

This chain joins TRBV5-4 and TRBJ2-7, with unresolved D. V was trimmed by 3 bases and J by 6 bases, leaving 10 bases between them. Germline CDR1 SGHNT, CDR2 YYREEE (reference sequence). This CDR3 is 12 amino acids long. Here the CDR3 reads CASSSVSSEQYF. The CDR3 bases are TGTGCCAGCAGCTCGGTTAGTAGCGAGCAGTACTTC. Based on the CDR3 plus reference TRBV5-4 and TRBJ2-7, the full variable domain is ETGVTQSPTHLIKTRGQQVTLRCSSQSGHNTVSWYQQALGQGPQFIFQYYREEENGRGNFPPRFSGLQFPNYSSELNVNALELDDSALYLCASSSVSSEQYFGPGTRLTVT.

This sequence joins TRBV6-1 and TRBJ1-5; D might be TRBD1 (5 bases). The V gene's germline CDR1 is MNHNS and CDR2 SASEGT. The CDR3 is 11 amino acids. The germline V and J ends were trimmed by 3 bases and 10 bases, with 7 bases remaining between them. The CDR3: CASSEQGPQHF. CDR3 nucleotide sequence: TGTGCCAGCAGTGAGCAGGGCCCCCAGCATTTT.

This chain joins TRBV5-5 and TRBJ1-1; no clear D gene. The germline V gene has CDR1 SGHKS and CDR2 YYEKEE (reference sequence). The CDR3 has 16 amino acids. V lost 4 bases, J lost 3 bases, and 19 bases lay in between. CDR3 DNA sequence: TGTGCCAGCAGCCCCCGTGCGGTGGTTTGGGACACTGAAGCTTTCTTT. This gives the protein CASSPRAVVWDTEAFF.

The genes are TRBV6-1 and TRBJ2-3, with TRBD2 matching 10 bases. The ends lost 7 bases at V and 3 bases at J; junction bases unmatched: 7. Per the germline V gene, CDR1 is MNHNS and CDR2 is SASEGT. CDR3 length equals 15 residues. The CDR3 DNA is TGTGCCAGCATGAGGCCTAGCGGGAGTACAGATACGCAGTATTTT. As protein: CASMRPSGSTDTQYF.

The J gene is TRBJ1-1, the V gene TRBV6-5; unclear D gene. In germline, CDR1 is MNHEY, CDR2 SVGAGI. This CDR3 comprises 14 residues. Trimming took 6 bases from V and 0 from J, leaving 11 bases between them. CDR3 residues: CASSRRQMNTEAFF. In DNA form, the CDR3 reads TGTGCCAGCAGCCGCCGCCAGATGAACACTGAAGCTTTCTTT.